The clone carrying this T cell receptor (beta chain) was counted a few times. Assay: immunoSEQ multiplex PCR; the TCRdb copy retains only in-frame clones and omits some. Found here are around 190,000 clones, roughly 77% of them singletons; the top ten hold 5% to 8.5%. Germline V gene lookup returns CDR1 SGHTA and CDR2 FQGNSA. There are 14 residues in the CDR3. The V end lost 3 bases, the J end lost 0 bases, and 6 bases lay between the germline ends. This sample is part of a study of blood T cell repertoires in COVID-19. Study details: In each case, the material was cDNA or gDNA derived from T cells, B-cell-depleted T cells, or PBMCs.

This chain connects TRBV7-2 to TRBJ2-1; D is unclear. The specimen was peripheral blood. The clonotype comes from a man between 65 and 85 years old with active or convalescent COVID-19. CDR3 in DNA: TGTGCCAGCAGCTTCTCGAGCTCCTACAATGAGCAGTTCTTC. This codes for CASSFSSSYNEQFF.